This T cell receptor (beta chain) was captured by sequencing in a study of cytomegalovirus exposure and HLA in healthy donors. Study context: Earlier results showed almost 120 million unique TCR beta sequences derived from 150 million to 200 million T cells. Findings of the study overall: Specific recognition of CMV antigens was confirmed in vitro for three chains (all CMV-associated). With high specificity and sensitivity, the classifier reportedly diagnosed cytomegalovirus status. A later analysis linked a missense DCLRE1C variant to TCR beta V- and J-gene trimming.

V shed 1 base and J 3 bases; nucleotides not matched to a gene: 8. Germline assignment: CDR1 SGHTA and CDR2 FQGNSA. CDR3 length: 17 amino acids. It was with 60 Vbeta and 13 Jbeta primers that the PCR ran. Some clones are missing from TCRdb's copy, which holds only in-frame ones; the method was immunoSEQ multiplex PCR. The sample consists of just over 150,000 clones, 65% to 90% of them appearing once. Points on this clone: Its antigen is not identified.

The specimen sequenced was PBMCs. This chain joins TRBV7-2 and TRBJ2-5, with 10 bases lining up with TRBD2. The origin of this receptor is a woman aged 45-65 years in good health and CMV-seropositive. The CDR3 DNA follows: TGTGCCAGCAGCTTAGGGCTAGCGGGGGCCGGAAAAGAGACCCAGTACTTC. As protein: CASSLGLAGAGKETQYF.